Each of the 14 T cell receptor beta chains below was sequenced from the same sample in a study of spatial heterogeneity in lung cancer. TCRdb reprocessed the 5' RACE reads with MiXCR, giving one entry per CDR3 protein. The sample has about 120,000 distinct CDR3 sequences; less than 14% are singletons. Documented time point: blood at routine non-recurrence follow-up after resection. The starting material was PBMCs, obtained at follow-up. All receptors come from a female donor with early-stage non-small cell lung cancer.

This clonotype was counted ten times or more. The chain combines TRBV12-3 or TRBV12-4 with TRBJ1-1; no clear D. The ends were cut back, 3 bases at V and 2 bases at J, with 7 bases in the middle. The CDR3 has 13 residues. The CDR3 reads CASSLGRNTEAFF. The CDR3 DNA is TGTGCCAGCAGTTTGGGCAGAAACACTGAAGCTTTCTTT.

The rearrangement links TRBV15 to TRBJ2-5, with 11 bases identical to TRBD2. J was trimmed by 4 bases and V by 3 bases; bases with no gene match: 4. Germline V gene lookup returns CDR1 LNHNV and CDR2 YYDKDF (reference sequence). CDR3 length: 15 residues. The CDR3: CATSSRLAGSETQYF. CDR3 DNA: TGTGCCACCAGCAGTCGACTAGCGGGATCAGAGACCCAGTACTTC.

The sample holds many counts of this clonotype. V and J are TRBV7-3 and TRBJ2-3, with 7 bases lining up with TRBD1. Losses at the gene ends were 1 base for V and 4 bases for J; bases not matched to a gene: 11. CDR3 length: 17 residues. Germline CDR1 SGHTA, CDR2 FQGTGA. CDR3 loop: CASSLKGPGGTSDTQYF. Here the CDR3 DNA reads TGTGCCAGCAGCTTAAAGGGGCCAGGGGGAACATCAGATACGCAGTATTTT.

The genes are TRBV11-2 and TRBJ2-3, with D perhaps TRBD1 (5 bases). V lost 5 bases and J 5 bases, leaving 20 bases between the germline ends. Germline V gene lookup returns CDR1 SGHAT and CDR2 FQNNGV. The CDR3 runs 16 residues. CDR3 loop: CASSTHARESGDTQYF. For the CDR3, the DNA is TGTGCCAGCAGCACTCACGCCAGGGAATCAGGAGATACGCAGTATTTT.

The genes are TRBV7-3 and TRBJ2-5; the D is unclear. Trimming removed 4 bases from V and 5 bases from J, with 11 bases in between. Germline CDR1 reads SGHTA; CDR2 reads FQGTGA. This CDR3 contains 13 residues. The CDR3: CASSSFREETQYF. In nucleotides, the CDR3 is TGTGCCAGCAGCTCTTTTAGAGAGGAGACCCAGTACTTC.

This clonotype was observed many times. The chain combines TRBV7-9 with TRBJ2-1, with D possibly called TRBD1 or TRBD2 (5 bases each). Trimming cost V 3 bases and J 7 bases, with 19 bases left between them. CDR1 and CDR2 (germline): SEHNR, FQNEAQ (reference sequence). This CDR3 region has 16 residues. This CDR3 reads CASSFPMGPEGNEQFF. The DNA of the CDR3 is TGTGCCAGCAGCTTCCCGATGGGGCCCGAGGGGAATGAGCAGTTCTTC.

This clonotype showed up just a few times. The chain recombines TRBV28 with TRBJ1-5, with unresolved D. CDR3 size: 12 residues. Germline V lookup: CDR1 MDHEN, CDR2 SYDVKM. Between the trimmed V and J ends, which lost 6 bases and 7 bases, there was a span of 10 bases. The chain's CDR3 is CASRREGQPQHF. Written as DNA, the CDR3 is TGTGCCAGCAGACGAGAGGGACAGCCCCAGCATTTT. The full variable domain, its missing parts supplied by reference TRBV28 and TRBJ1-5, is DVKVTQSSRYLVKRTGEKVFLECVQDMDHENMFWYRQDPGLGLRLIYFSYDVKMKEKGDIPEGYSVSREKKERFSLILESASTNQTSMYLCASRREGQPQHFGDGTRLSIL.

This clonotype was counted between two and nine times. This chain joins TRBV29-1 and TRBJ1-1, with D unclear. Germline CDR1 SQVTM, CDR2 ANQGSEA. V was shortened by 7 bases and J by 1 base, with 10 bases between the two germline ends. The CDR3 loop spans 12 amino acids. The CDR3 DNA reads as TGCAGCGGTCTATGGGGGAACACTGAAGCTTTCTTT. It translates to CSGLWGNTEAFF.

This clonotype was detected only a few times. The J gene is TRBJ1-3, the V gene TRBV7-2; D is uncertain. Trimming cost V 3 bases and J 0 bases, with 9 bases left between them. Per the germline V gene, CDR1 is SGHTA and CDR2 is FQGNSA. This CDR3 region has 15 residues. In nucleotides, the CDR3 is TGTGCCAGCAGCTTTGACTCCGCCTCTGGAAACACCATATATTTT. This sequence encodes CASSFDSASGNTIYF.

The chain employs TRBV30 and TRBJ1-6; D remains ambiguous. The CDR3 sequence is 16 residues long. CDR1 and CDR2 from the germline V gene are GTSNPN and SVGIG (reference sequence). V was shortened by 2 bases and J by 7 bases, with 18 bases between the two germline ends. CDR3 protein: CAWSPPRGRLNSPLHF. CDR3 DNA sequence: TGTGCCTGGAGTCCCCCCCGGGGAAGGTTGAATTCACCCCTCCACTTT.

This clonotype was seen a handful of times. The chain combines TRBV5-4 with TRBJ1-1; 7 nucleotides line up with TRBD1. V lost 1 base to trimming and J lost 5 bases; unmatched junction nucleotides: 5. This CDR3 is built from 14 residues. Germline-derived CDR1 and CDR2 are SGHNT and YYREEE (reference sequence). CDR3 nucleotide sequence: TGTGCCAGCAGCTTGTTCACAGGGGATACTGAAGCTTTCTTT. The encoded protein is CASSLFTGDTEAFF.

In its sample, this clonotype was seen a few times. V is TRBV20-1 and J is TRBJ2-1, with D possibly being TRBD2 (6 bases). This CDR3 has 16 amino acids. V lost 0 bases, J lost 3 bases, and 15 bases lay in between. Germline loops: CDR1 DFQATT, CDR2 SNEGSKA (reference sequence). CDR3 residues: CSARDTRGNNYNEQFF. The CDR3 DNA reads TGCAGTGCTAGAGACACCCGGGGGAACAACTACAATGAGCAGTTCTTC.

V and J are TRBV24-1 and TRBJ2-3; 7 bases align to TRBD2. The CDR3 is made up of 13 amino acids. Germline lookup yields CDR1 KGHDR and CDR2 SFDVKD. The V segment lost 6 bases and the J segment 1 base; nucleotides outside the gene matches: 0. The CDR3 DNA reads TGTGCCACCAGTCGGGGGGGCACAGATACGCAGTATTTT. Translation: CATSRGGTDTQYF.

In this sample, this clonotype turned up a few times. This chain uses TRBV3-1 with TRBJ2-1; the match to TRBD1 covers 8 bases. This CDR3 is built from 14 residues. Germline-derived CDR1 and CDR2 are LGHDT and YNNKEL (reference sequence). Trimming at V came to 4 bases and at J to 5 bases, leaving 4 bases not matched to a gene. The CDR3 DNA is TGTGCCAGCAGCCTCGGGACAGGACACAATGAGCAGTTCTTC. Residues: CASSLGTGHNEQFF.